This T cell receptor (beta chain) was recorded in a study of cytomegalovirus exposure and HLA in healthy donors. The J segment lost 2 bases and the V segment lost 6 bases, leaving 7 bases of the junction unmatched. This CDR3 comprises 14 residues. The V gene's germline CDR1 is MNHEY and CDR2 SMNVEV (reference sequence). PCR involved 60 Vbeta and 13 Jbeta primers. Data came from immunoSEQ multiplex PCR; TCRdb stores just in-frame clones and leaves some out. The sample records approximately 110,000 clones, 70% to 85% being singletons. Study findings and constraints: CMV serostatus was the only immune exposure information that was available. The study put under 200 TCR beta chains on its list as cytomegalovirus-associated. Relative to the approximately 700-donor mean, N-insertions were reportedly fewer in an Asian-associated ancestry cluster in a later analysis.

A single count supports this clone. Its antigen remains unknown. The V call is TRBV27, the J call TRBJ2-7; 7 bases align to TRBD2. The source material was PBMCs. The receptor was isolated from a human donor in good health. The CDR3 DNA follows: TGTGCCAGCAGATCGGGAGGTAGGGCCTACGAGCAGTACTTC. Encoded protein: CASRSGGRAYEQYF.